Detailed here is one TCR beta chain. The antigen it recognizes is unknown. It has no much larger one-base neighbor in the sample; base qualities were not kept. Other DNA sequences of this sample code for an identical CDR3. TCRbeta CDR3 regions were amplified from genomic DNA using the immunoSEQ Assay, a bias-controlled multiplex PCR. As for the original processing: The number of nucleated cells in each sample was estimated by amplification of reference gene primers within the assay. To quantify the absolute abundance of each unique TCRbeta CDR3 rearrangement, sequence reads were collapsed and filtered. Productive Simpson clonality was computed per sample as the square root of Simpson's diversity index over productive rearrangements. TCRdb stores this immuneACCESS table with in-frame sequences only. Part of the clones is absent; in the studies checked, under half of the shortfall reflects unresolved V genes, and no reason is known for the rest. The DNA was the basis for D and trimming; V, J and clone size are from that table. This sample lists under 350,000 clones; 75% to 90% were detected once. The ten largest clones take up about 4.6% of the sample.

Another Seattle source contributed samples from volunteer blood donors who had recovered from COVID-19. Collaborating institutions collected whole blood in K2EDTA tubes following their own protocols. For TCRbeta analysis, collaborators shipped samples as frozen whole blood, isolated PBMCs, or DNA extracted from either of those sample types. The data stem from a study of blood T cell repertoires in COVID-19 (dated by TCRdb to the early 2020s). Turning to the overall study: The collaborator samples originated in the United States, Italy and Spain and spanned the acute and convalescent phases of COVID-19. Where HLA class I and class II types were available, the types were taken from metadata supplied by the sample provider, not from assay-based typing. Subjects who had been exposed to COVID-19, were actively infected with it, or had recovered from it provided the deeply sampled blood TCRbeta repertoires that made up the dataset. The repertoires were released in a freely available public database meant as a resource for research on the immune response to SARS-CoV-2. A de-identified subject ID, COVID-19 status, age in years and sex were almost always included in the sample metadata. The prospective study material was composed of cDNA or gDNA derived from T cells, B-cell-depleted T cells, or PBMCs. Samples were obtained from the ongoing ImmuneRACE study (first 160 participants) and from 1,000 to 1,500 subjects provided by 6 global collaborators. General study outcomes and caveats: The amount of clinical and demographic metadata varied by source and participant and was provided uncurated.

CDR1 and CDR2, looked up from the germline V gene, are MNHNS and SASEGT. The CDR3 runs 17 amino acids, cysteine and phenylalanine included. Here the CDR3 DNA is all that survives: 51 bases in frame from base 1. Here V drops 2 bases and J drops 1 base, and the junction holds 3 bases not matched to any gene. The receptor was derived from a man between 60 and 75 years old who had recovered from COVID-19. The source material was peripheral blood. The V and J genes are TRBV6-1 and TRBJ2-1, and TRBD2 aligns with 12 junction nucleotides. This receptor has the CDR3 CASSESGLAGSYNEQFF. The bases are TGTGCCAGCAGTGAATCAGGACTAGCGGGGTCCTACAATGAGCAGTTCTTC.